The 14 T cell receptor beta chains listed next were all sequenced from one sample in a study of T cell repertoires in aging, cancer and after chemotherapy. Amplification of TCR beta used genomic DNA extracted from peripheral blood. Rearranged V-D-J TRB sequences were amplified with a mixed TRB-A/B primer pool. TCRdb re-called the multiplex PCR reads with MiXCR, one entry per CDR3 protein. The table has over 2,000 distinct CDR3 sequences, roughly 20% seen once. Material: blood. The origin of the receptors is a human donor with a blood cancer.

About this clonotype itself: A much bigger clone sits one base away, suggesting this may be a read error. The chain links TRBV7-9 to TRBJ2-1; 11 bases align to TRBD2. The CDR3 has 17 amino acids. Germline assignment: CDR1 SEHNR and CDR2 FQNEAQ (reference sequence). The CDR3 DNA sequence: TGTGCCAGCATCTTAGGCCTAGCGGGAGGTACTCACAATGAGCAGTTCTTC. Translated, it gives CASILGLAGGTHNEQFF.

By share, this clonotype ranks as medium-sized. The V gene is TRBV5-4, the J gene TRBJ2-5; D is uncertain. The germline V and J ends were trimmed by 4 bases and 1 base, with 5 bases remaining between them. Germline-derived CDR1 and CDR2 are SGHNT and YYREEE (reference sequence). There are 12 residues in the CDR3. As DNA, the CDR3 is TGTGCCAGCAGCGGCACCCAAGAGACCCAGTACTTC. Translating gives CASSGTQETQYF.

Concerning this clonotype itself: A much larger clone differs by one base, so this may be a read error. The rearrangement uses TRBV5-1 and TRBJ2-3, with 11 bases aligning to TRBD1. V was clipped by 4 bases and J by 5 bases; unmatched bases: 9. CDR3 length equals 16 residues. The germline gives CDR1 SGHRS, CDR2 YFSETQ. In DNA form, the CDR3 reads TGCGCCAGCAGCGTATGGACAGGGGGCGCGGAAGATACGCAGTATTTT. Translation: CASSVWTGGAEDTQYF.

With regard to this clonotype: This may arise from a read error, as a much more abundant clone is one base away. The chain carries TRBV18 and TRBJ1-6, with 7 bases that match TRBD1. The CDR3 contains 13 residues. Germline assignment: CDR1 KGHSH and CDR2 LQKENI. CDR3: CVSSGGVRSPLHF. CDR3 DNA: TGTGTCAGCTCAGGGGGGGTAAGGTCACCCCTCCACTTT.

CDR3 protein: CASSLGNNEQFF. As DNA, the CDR3 is TGCGCCAGCAGCTTGGGGAACAATGAGCAGTTCTTC. The gene calls are TRBV5-1 and TRBJ2-1; D not resolved. With 0 bases removed from V and 5 bases from J, the gap between germline ends came to 3 bases. Germline-derived CDR1 and CDR2 are SGHRS and YFSETQ. The length of the CDR3 is 12 residues.

In its sample, this clonotype ranks as medium-sized. The chain links TRBV19 to TRBJ1-2; D is perhaps TRBD1 (6 bases). CDR3 length: 14 amino acids. The germline V gene encodes CDR1 LNHDA and CDR2 SQIVND (reference sequence). V lost 5 bases and J lost 6, with 16 bases in between. As DNA, the CDR3 is TGTGCCAGTAGTCGTCGGGGGCGAGATGATGGCTACACCTTC. Its translation: CASSRRGRDDGYTF. Drawing the rest from reference TRBV19 and TRBJ1-2, the complete variable domain is DGGITQSPKYLFRKEGQNVTLSCEQNLNHDAMYWYRQDPGQGLRLIYYSQIVNDFQKGDIAEGYSVSREKKESFPLTVTSAQKNPTAFYLCASSRRGRDDGYTFGSGTRLTVV.

This clonotype is classed as medium-sized. The J gene is TRBJ1-1, the V gene TRBV30; D remains ambiguous. Germline CDR1 is GTSNPN and CDR2 is SVGIG (reference sequence). The CDR3 is 12 amino acids. Trimming cost V 4 bases and J 0 bases, with 6 bases left between them. This CDR3 is CAWTVMNTEAFF. CDR3 nucleotide sequence: TGTGCCTGGACGGTCATGAACACTGAAGCTTTCTTT.

The chain links TRBV27 to TRBJ2-2; TRBD1 matches at 12 bases. The CDR3 totals 15 residues. The V and J ends lost 4 bases and 7 bases, in that order; junction bases with no gene match: 4. Germline CDR1 reads MNHEY; CDR2 reads SMNVEV (reference sequence). The CDR3 here is CASSSGTGGIGELFF. DNA of the CDR3: TGTGCCAGCAGTTCCGGGACAGGGGGCATCGGGGAGCTGTTTTTT.

The J gene is TRBJ2-3, the V gene TRBV21-1; the table's TRBD1 call for D was not verified on the DNA. TRBV21-1 is a pseudogene segment. The CDR3 length is 16 residues. The CDR3 DNA reads as TGTGCCAGCAGCAAAAGCGGGGGGCTTCTTAGGTATACGCAGTATTTT. Translated: CASSKSGGLLRYTQYF.

The rearrangement joins TRBV29-1 to TRBJ2-5, with D unclear. The V end was cut by 4 bases, the J end by 5 bases, with 11 bases between. CDR3 length equals 12 residues. Germline V gene sequence: CDR1 SQVTM, CDR2 ANQGSEA. Here the CDR3 reads CSVADLAETQYF. The CDR3 DNA sequence: TGCAGCGTTGCGGACCTTGCGGAGACCCAGTACTTC.

Regarding this clonotype: A much larger clone sits a single nucleotide away, making a read error possible. The chain couples TRBV7-9 to TRBJ2-3; D not resolved. The CDR3 is made up of 12 amino acids. CDR1 is SEHNR and CDR2 is FQNEAQ in the germline V gene (reference sequence). The CDR3 spells CASEGLTDKQYF. The CDR3 nucleotides read TGTGCCAGCGAAGGGTTAACAGATAAGCAGTATTTT.

In this sample, this clonotype is medium-sized. The chain employs TRBV6-5 and TRBJ1-1, with D hard to call. Germline V gene lookup returns CDR1 MNHEY and CDR2 SVGAGI. The V gene lost 5 bases and the J gene lost 3 bases, with 7 bases spanning the gap. The CDR3 length is 12 residues. The CDR3 nucleotides are TGTGCCAGCAGTAAACGGGACACTGAAGCTTTCTTT. Encoded protein: CASSKRDTEAFF.

This clonotype is judged medium-sized. The rearrangement links TRBV5-5 to TRBJ2-5; 9 bases map to TRBD1. With 4 bases clipped from V and 3 bases from J, the junction kept 1 base outside the gene matches. The CDR3 consists of 13 residues. The V gene's germline CDR1 is SGHKS and CDR2 YYEKEE (reference sequence). The CDR3 loop reads CASSGTGKETQYF. The CDR3 nucleotides are TGTGCCAGCAGCGGGACAGGGAAAGAGACCCAGTACTTC.

In this sample, this clonotype is medium-sized. This rearrangement joins TRBV5-5 to TRBJ2-5; D unclear. V gave up 0 bases and J gave up 5 bases, with 11 bases separating them. There are 14 residues in the CDR3. CDR1 is SGHKS and CDR2 is YYEKEE in the germline V gene (reference sequence). The CDR3 bases are TGTGCCAGCAGCTTGGGATCTAGTTGGGAGACCCAGTACTTC. This codes for CASSLGSSWETQYF.